This T cell receptor (beta chain) derives from a study of blood T cell repertoires in COVID-19. Clones were read by immunoSEQ multiplex PCR, and TCRdb kept only the in-frame ones, dropping some. The profile shows some 270,000 clones, roughly 89% of them singletons. Trimming at V came to 0 bases and at J to 4 bases, leaving 3 bases not matched to a gene. This CDR3 contains 15 residues. CDR1 is SGHRS and CDR2 is YFSETQ in the germline V gene. The J gene is TRBJ1-2, the V gene TRBV5-1; 10 bases match TRBD1. The TCR comes from a middle-aged woman who had recovered from COVID-19. The material sequenced was peripheral blood. CDR3 DNA: TGCGCCAGCAGCTTGGGACAGGGGGCGACCTATGGCTACACCTTC. Protein: CASSLGQGATYGYTF.